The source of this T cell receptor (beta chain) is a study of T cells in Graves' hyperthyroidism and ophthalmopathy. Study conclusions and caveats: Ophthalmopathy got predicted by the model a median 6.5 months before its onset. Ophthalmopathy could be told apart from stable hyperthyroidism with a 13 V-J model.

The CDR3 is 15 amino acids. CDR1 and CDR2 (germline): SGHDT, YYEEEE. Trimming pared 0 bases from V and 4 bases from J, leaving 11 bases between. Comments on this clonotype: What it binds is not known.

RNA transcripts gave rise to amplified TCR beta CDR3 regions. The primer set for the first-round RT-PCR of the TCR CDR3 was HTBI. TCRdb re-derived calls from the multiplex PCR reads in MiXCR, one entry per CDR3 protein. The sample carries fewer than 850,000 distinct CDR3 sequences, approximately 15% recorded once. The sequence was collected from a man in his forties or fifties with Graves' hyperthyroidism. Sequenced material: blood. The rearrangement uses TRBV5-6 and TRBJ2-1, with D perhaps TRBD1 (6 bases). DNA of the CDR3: TGTGCCAGCAGCTTGGGTCTGCAGGGGTACAATGAGCAGTTCTTC. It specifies CASSLGLQGYNEQFF.